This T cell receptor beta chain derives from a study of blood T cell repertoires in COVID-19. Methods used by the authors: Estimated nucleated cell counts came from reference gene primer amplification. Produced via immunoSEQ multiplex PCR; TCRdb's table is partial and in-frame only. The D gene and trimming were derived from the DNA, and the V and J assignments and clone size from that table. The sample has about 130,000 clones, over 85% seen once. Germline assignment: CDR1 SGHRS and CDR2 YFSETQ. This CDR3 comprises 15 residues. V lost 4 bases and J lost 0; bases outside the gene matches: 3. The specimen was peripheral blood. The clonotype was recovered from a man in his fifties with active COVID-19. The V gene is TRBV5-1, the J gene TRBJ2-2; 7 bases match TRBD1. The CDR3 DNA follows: TGCGCCAGCAGCCGTCAGGGGGCGAACACCGGGGAGCTGTTTTTT. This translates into CASSRQGANTGELFF.